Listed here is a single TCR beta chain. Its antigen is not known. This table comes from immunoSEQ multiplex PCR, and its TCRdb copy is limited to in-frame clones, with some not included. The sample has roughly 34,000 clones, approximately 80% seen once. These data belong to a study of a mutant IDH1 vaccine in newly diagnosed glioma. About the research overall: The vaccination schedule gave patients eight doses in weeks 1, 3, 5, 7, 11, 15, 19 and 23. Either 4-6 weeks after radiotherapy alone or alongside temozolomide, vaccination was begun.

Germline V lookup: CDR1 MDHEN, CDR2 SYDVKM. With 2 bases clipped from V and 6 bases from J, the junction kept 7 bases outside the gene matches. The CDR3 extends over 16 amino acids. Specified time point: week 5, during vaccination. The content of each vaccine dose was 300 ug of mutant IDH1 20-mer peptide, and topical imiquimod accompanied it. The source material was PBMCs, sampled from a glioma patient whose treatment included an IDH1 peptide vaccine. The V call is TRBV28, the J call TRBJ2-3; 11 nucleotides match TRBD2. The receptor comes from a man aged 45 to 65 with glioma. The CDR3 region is CASSLGLAGGGDTQYF. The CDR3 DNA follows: TGTGCCAGCAGTTTAGGGCTAGCGGGAGGAGGGGATACGCAGTATTTT.